The 14 T cell receptor beta chains below come from one sample, sequenced in a study of blood T cell repertoires in COVID-19. Libraries were prepared by immunoSEQ multiplex PCR; TCRdb keeps only in-frame clonotypes and omits some of them. The profile shows 150,000 to 200,000 clones, approximately 86% of them singletons. The sequenced sample consisted of peripheral blood. Source of these receptors: a woman aged 80 or over in a cohort sampled during active or convalescent COVID-19.

V is TRBV11-2 and J is TRBJ2-3, with 7 bases that match TRBD2. Germline lookup yields CDR1 SGHAT and CDR2 FQNNGV. V shed 1 base, J shed 4 bases, and the junction held 5 bases outside the gene matches. The CDR3 length is 15 residues. Here the CDR3 reads CASSLGGGIADTQYF. The CDR3 nucleotides read TGTGCCAGCAGCTTAGGCGGGGGAATAGCAGATACGCAGTATTTT.

The V call is TRBV5-1, the J call TRBJ2-7; 7 nucleotides agree with TRBD1. The ends lost 7 bases at V and 0 bases at J; junction bases unmatched: 7. Germline V gene sequence: CDR1 SGHRS, CDR2 YFSETQ. This CDR3 contains 14 residues. CDR3 coding DNA: TGCGCCAGCCTCCGGGACAGTAGCTCCTACGAGCAGTACTTC. Its translation: CASLRDSSSYEQYF.

This clone was seen only once. The V gene is TRBV5-4, the J gene TRBJ1-3; no reliable D call. V lost 2 bases to trimming and J lost 1 base, with 10 bases between them. Germline V CDR1 and CDR2: SGHNT, YYREEE (reference sequence). The CDR3 loop spans 15 amino acids. CDR3 in DNA: TGTGCCAGCAGCTTAGACGGGGAATCTGGAAACACCATATATTTT. Translating gives CASSLDGESGNTIYF.

The chain couples TRBV10-3 to TRBJ1-3; 9 bases align to TRBD1. Germline CDR1 reads ENHRY; CDR2 reads SYGVKD. J lost 3 bases, V lost 6 bases, and 3 bases had no gene match. The CDR3 has 14 residues. The CDR3 bases are TGTGCCATCAGAGGACAGGGGAATGGAAACACCATATATTTT. The encoded protein is CAIRGQGNGNTIYF.

The chain joins TRBV7-6 to TRBJ1-1; perhaps TRBD1 as D (5 bases). The germline V gene has CDR1 SGHVS and CDR2 FNYEAQ. V was shortened by 2 bases and J by 5 bases, with 12 bases between the two germline ends. The CDR3 totals 14 residues. The CDR3 DNA reads as TGTGCCAGCAGCTTACCCGGGGGAGGGACTGAAGCTTTCTTT. This sequence encodes CASSLPGGGTEAFF.

J is TRBJ1-5 and V is TRBV11-2, with TRBD1 as a possible D gene (6 bases). The germline V and J ends were trimmed by 1 base and 2 bases, with 12 bases remaining between them. CDR3 length: 16 amino acids. Looked up from germline, CDR1 is SGHAT and CDR2 is FQNNGV. The CDR3 is CASSLGTASGNQPQHF. The CDR3 region has the DNA TGTGCCAGCAGCTTAGGGACAGCGAGCGGCAATCAGCCCCAGCATTTT.

This clone has a handful of counts. The chain joins TRBV2 to TRBJ1-2, with a possible D match to TRBD1 (5 bases). In germline, CDR1 is SNHLY, CDR2 FYNNEI. The CDR3 runs to 16 residues. Trimming pared 5 bases from V and 2 bases from J, leaving 18 bases between. CDR3 sequence reads: CASSPPGIVVNYGYTF. CDR3 bases: TGTGCCAGCAGTCCTCCAGGGATCGTTGTAAACTATGGCTACACCTTC.

V usage is TRBV10-3 and J usage is TRBJ1-2, with a possible D match to TRBD1 (5 bases). Trimming removed 4 bases from V and 4 bases from J, with 10 bases in between. The CDR3 sequence is 13 residues long. Germline V gene sequence: CDR1 ENHRY, CDR2 SYGVKD. The CDR3 nucleotides are TGTGCCATCAGTGGGGGGGAGGGCTATGGCTACACCTTC. Translating it yields CAISGGEGYGYTF.

This clone was observed once. The V gene is TRBV7-9, the J gene TRBJ2-7; 7 bases are a match to TRBD2. With 1 base clipped from V and 3 bases from J, the junction kept 6 bases outside the gene matches. The germline gives CDR1 SEHNR, CDR2 FQNEAQ (reference sequence). The CDR3 spans 15 residues. The CDR3 sequence is CASSLGGRGYYEQYV. CDR3 coding DNA: TGTGCCAGCAGCTTAGGCGGGAGAGGATACTACGAGCAGTACGTC.

The CDR3 loop is CASKNQGGSGNTIYF. CDR3 nucleotides: TGTGCCAGCAAGAACCAAGGGGGCTCTGGAAACACCATATATTTT. The V call is TRBV6-5, the J call TRBJ1-3, with D perhaps matching TRBD1 (6 bases). Germline assignment: CDR1 MNHEY and CDR2 SVGAGI. V lost 7 bases to trimming and J lost 0 bases, with 13 bases between them. The CDR3 is made up of 15 amino acids.

This chain uses TRBV9 with TRBJ2-2; a possible D gene is TRBD2 (6 bases). This CDR3 has 15 amino acids. CDR1 is SGDLS, CDR2 YYNGEE, per germline. With 0 bases removed from V and 6 bases from J, the gap between germline ends came to 12 bases. CDR3 in DNA: TGTGCCAGCAGCGTAGGACTAGTTAGATCCGGGGAGCTGTTTTTT. It codes for CASSVGLVRSGELFF.

CDR3 protein: CASSQDPGVNQPQHF. CDR3 in DNA: TGCGCCAGCAGCCAAGATCCAGGGGTCAATCAGCCCCAGCATTTT. This chain uses TRBV4-1 with TRBJ1-5; perhaps TRBD1 as D (6 bases). V lost 0 bases to trimming and J lost 3 bases, with 9 bases between them. The CDR3 contains 15 residues. Per germline, CDR1 MGHRA and CDR2 YSYEKL.

The chain has TRBV5-1 and TRBJ2-7, with TRBD1 identical over 8 bases. Per the germline V gene, CDR1 is SGHRS and CDR2 is YFSETQ. With V trimmed by 0 bases and J by 6 bases, 11 bases remained unmatched. This CDR3 comprises 16 residues. The chain's CDR3 is CASSLGDRQGAFEQYV. CDR3 DNA: TGCGCCAGCAGCTTGGGGGATCGGCAGGGGGCCTTCGAGCAGTACGTC.

This clone was seen a single time. This chain joins TRBV9 and TRBJ1-2, with 8 bases that match TRBD1. CDR1 and CDR2 from the germline V gene are SGDLS and YYNGEE. This CDR3 is built from 14 residues. Germline trimming cut 4 bases from V and 4 bases from J; bases unmatched to any gene: 6. CDR3: CASSPRDRSYGYTF. Written as DNA, the CDR3 is TGTGCCAGCAGCCCCCGGGACAGGTCCTATGGCTACACCTTC.